One sample yielded the 22 T cell receptor beta chains listed below, sequenced in a study of T-cell memory formation after mild COVID-19. TCRdb reprocessed the 5' RACE reads via MiXCR and lists one record per CDR3 protein. The repertoire consists of hundreds of thousands of distinct CDR3 sequences, with about 16% occurring once and the leading ten covering 20% to 25%. The material sequenced was PBMCs or a T cell subset sorted from them (not recorded which). These receptors were taken from a man aged 18 to 35 who had mild COVID-19 (a few samples of this study predate the infection). Cell type and time point are not known.

This clonotype was counted once. V and J are TRBV25-1 and TRBJ1-2; possible D gene TRBD1, 5 bases. The V gene lost 6 bases and the J gene lost 4 bases, with 9 bases spanning the gap. CDR3 length: 12 amino acids. Germline V gene sequence: CDR1 MGHDK, CDR2 SYGVNS. The chain's CDR3 is CASRGGFYGYTF. CDR3 nucleotide sequence: TGTGCCAGCAGGGGGGGGTTCTATGGCTACACCTTC.

There are a few counts of this clonotype. The chain employs TRBV28 and TRBJ2-5; the D gene is possibly TRBD2 (6 bases). This CDR3 region has 13 residues. The V end lost 7 bases, the J end lost 5 bases, and 14 bases lay between the germline ends. Germline CDR1 is MDHEN and CDR2 is SYDVKM. The CDR3 DNA sequence: TGTGCCAGCACCGGAGCGGGCGTGGAGACCCAGTACTTC. It specifies CASTGAGVETQYF.

The chain recombines TRBV20-1 with TRBJ1-2; D unresolved. V lost 7 bases, J lost 2 bases, and 11 bases lay in between. The germline V gene encodes CDR1 DFQATT and CDR2 SNEGSKA (reference sequence). This CDR3 is 12 amino acids long. CDR3 in DNA: TGCAGTGTCAACCACAAAAACTATGGCTACACCTTC. Translating gives CSVNHKNYGYTF.

The chain employs TRBV30 and TRBJ1-1; D gene unclear. Trimming stripped 0 bases from V and 10 bases from J, with 12 bases between. The germline CDR1 and CDR2 sequences are GTSNPN and SVGIG (reference sequence). The CDR3 spans 12 residues. DNA for the CDR3: TGTGCCTGGAGTGTACTGTCAAACCCAGCTTTCTTT. Translation gives CAWSVLSNPAFF.

Only a few counts were recorded for this clonotype. At one end the junction does not follow the germline gene, possibly because of a read error. Here the CDR3 reads CASSYRLAPAFTF. In nucleotides, the CDR3 is TGTGCCAGCAGTTACCGACTGGCCCCCGCGTTTACATTT. This sequence joins TRBV6-2 or TRBV6-3 and TRBJ2-3; D gene ambiguous. The CDR3 loop spans 13 amino acids. The germline V gene has CDR1 MNHEY and CDR2 SVGEGT.

The chain has TRBV12-5 and TRBJ1-3; D is possibly TRBD1 (5 bases). V lost 6 bases and J 7 bases, leaving 13 bases between the germline ends. CDR1 and CDR2 (germline): LGHNT, FRNRAP. CDR3 length: 13 residues. The CDR3 protein is CASGPDSGNTIYF. In nucleotides, the CDR3 is TGTGCTAGTGGCCCAGACAGCGGCAACACCATATATTTT. The full variable domain, its missing parts supplied by reference TRBV12-5 and TRBJ1-3, is DARVTQTPRHKVTEMGQEVTMRCQPILGHNTVFWYRQTMMQGLELLAYFRNRAPLDDSGMPKDRFSAEMPDATLATLKIQPSEPRDSAVYFCASGPDSGNTIYFGEGSWLTVV.

This clonotype was picked up a small number of times. The chain recombines TRBV6-2 or TRBV6-3 with TRBJ2-1, with D possibly being TRBD2 (5 bases). Germline loops: CDR1 MNHEY, CDR2 SVGEGT. The CDR3 loop spans 18 amino acids. V was cut by 3 bases and J by 0 bases, with 18 bases left in between. In DNA form, the CDR3 reads TGTGCCAGCAGTTATCGAAGACCGGGGTTTAGCTCCTACAATGAGCAGTTCTTC. Its translation is CASSYRRPGFSSYNEQFF.

This chain links TRBV7-6 with TRBJ1-6, with no clear D. Germline CDR1 reads SGHVS; CDR2 reads FNYEAQ. Trimming stripped 5 bases from V and 6 bases from J, with 8 bases between. The length of the CDR3 is 13 residues. The chain's CDR3 is CASSPEANSPLHF. CDR3 in DNA: TGTGCCAGCAGCCCTGAGGCTAATTCACCCCTCCACTTT.

This clonotype was counted between two and nine times. The chain links TRBV7-2 to TRBJ2-5; 9 positions match TRBD2. The CDR3 is made up of 13 amino acids. Germline CDR1 is SGHTA and CDR2 is FQGNSA. V lost 8 bases and J lost 5; bases outside the gene matches: 6. DNA of the CDR3: TGTGCCAGCGGCCCTAGCGGGGAGGAGACCCAGTACTTC. This translates into CASGPSGEETQYF.

This clonotype was seen a few times. The rearrangement joins TRBV5-1 to TRBJ2-3, with 8 bases identical to TRBD1. This CDR3 comprises 14 residues. Germline V lookup: CDR1 SGHRS, CDR2 YFSETQ. V lost 4 bases, J lost 5 bases, and 6 bases stayed unmatched. DNA for the CDR3: TGCGCCAGCAGCATCGGACAGGGCCTAGATACGCAGTATTTT. It yields the protein CASSIGQGLDTQYF.

This clonotype is a singleton in its sample. The rearrangement uses TRBV7-7 and TRBJ2-1; weak D call: TRBD1 (6 bases). Trimming left V 5 bases short and J 4 bases short, with 21 bases between. The CDR3 runs to 17 residues. Germline CDR1 reads SSHAT; CDR2 reads FNYEAQ (reference sequence). The CDR3, as DNA: TGTGCCAGCAGCCGGTTTGGGGGCTTAGGACAGTACAATGAGCAGTTCTTC. This gives the protein CASSRFGGLGQYNEQFF.

This clonotype was picked up a small number of times. The J gene is TRBJ1-2, the V gene TRBV10-3, with no clear D. Germline CDR1 reads ENHRY; CDR2 reads SYGVKD. This CDR3 contains 14 residues. V was pared by 0 bases and J by 4 bases, with 9 bases between. This CDR3 reads CAISESRQFYGYTF. The CDR3 DNA reads TGTGCCATCAGTGAGTCCCGGCAGTTCTATGGCTACACCTTC.

V is TRBV7-9 and J is TRBJ2-4; no clear D. Germline CDR1 SEHNR, CDR2 FQNEAQ (reference sequence). The CDR3 length is 18 residues. V lost 3 bases and J lost 0, with 18 bases in between. CDR3 in amino acids: CASSLGRLDRVAKNIQYF. The CDR3 region has the DNA TGTGCCAGCAGCTTGGGTCGACTCGACCGAGTAGCCAAAAACATTCAGTACTTC.

This clonotype was seen only a few times. The chain links TRBV14 to TRBJ1-6; the D is unclear. Looked up from germline, CDR1 is SGHDN and CDR2 is FVKESK. With 4 bases removed from V and 6 bases from J, the gap between germline ends came to 7 bases. The CDR3 is made up of 13 amino acids. CDR3 coding DNA: TGTGCCAGCAGCCTAAGACTTAATTCACCCCTCCACTTT. It specifies CASSLRLNSPLHF.

This clonotype was seen a handful of times. The chain joins TRBV12-3 or TRBV12-4 to TRBJ2-1; tentatively, D is TRBD1 (6 bases). Trimming left V 3 bases short and J 10 bases short, with 13 bases between. There are 13 residues in the CDR3. Here the CDR3 DNA reads TGTGCCAGCAGTTTCCTACAGGGCCAGGAGCAGTTCTTC. Translated: CASSFLQGQEQFF.

V is TRBV12-3 or TRBV12-4 and J is TRBJ2-5; 10 bases match TRBD2. The CDR3 loop spans 16 amino acids. V shed 5 bases, J shed 2 bases, and the junction held 8 bases outside the gene matches. The CDR3: CASSPGLAVIQETQYF. The CDR3, as DNA: TGTGCCAGCAGTCCCGGACTAGCGGTAATACAAGAGACCCAGTACTTC.

This clonotype was observed a handful of times. The chain employs TRBV5-4 and TRBJ2-1; 10 bases align to TRBD2. The junction had 8 bases not matched to a gene; V was cut back by 5 bases and J by 6 bases. This CDR3 has 15 amino acids. Germline V lookup: CDR1 SGHNT, CDR2 YYREEE (reference sequence). CDR3 sequence: CASRKRGGGVNEQFF. CDR3 DNA sequence: TGTGCCAGCAGGAAGCGGGGGGGCGGGGTCAATGAGCAGTTCTTC.

This clonotype was seen at least ten times. The gene calls are TRBV27 and TRBJ1-3; D is unresolved. This CDR3 contains 14 residues. Trimming removed 1 base at V and 9 bases at J, with 13 bases between. CDR1 is MNHEY and CDR2 is SMNVEV in the germline V gene (reference sequence). CDR3 nucleotides: TGTGCCAGCAGTTTATTACCAGGTCTCAGCACCATATATTTT. Translation: CASSLLPGLSTIYF.

This clonotype was seen more than once but under ten times. The CDR3 DNA is TGTGCCAGCAGAGGCCCCTATAATTCACCCCTCCACTTT. It codes for CASRGPYNSPLHF. V gene TRBV9 combines with J gene TRBJ1-6; D ambiguous. V shed 5 bases and J shed 2 bases, with 5 bases lying between them. The CDR3 has 13 amino acids. CDR1 and CDR2 from the germline V gene are SGDLS and YYNGEE.

The chain is built from TRBV4-1 and TRBJ1-1; D not resolved. There are 15 residues in the CDR3. V was cut by 1 base and J by 0 bases, with 9 bases left in between. Germline V gives CDR1 MGHRA, CDR2 YSYEKL. DNA for the CDR3: TGCGCCAGCAGCCAAGGCCAGAGGGTGAACACTGAAGCTTTCTTT. It is translated as CASSQGQRVNTEAFF.

The CDR3 region is CASSEGASGGGASYNEQFF. Written as DNA, the CDR3 is TGTGCCAGCAGTGAAGGAGCGTCTGGAGGGGGGGCCTCCTACAATGAGCAGTTCTTC. The rearrangement uses TRBV6-1 and TRBJ2-1, with D tentatively TRBD2 (7 bases). CDR1 is MNHNS and CDR2 is SASEGT in the germline V gene. CDR3 length equals 19 residues. V was shortened by 1 base and J by 0 bases, with 19 bases between the two germline ends.

In this sample, this clonotype turned up a few times. This rearrangement joins TRBV7-8 to TRBJ1-2; no clear D gene. Germline V CDR1 and CDR2: SGHVS, FQNEAQ. This CDR3 spans 14 amino acids. Trimming removed 5 bases from V and 4 bases from J, with 14 bases in between. CDR3 sequence (DNA): TGTGCCAGCAGCCCACGCGAGGGCCTCTATGGCTACACCTTC. Encoded protein: CASSPREGLYGYTF.